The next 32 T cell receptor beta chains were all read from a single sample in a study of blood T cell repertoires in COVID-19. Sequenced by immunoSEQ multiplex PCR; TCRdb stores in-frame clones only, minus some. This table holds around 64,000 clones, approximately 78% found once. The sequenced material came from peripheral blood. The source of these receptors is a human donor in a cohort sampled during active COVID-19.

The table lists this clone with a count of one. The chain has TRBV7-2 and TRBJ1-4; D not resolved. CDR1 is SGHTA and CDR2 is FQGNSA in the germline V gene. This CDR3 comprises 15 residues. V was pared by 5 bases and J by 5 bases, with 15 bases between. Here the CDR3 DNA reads TGTGCCAGCAGCCACGGACTCCCTCAGAATGAAAAACTGTTTTTT. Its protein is CASSHGLPQNEKLFF.

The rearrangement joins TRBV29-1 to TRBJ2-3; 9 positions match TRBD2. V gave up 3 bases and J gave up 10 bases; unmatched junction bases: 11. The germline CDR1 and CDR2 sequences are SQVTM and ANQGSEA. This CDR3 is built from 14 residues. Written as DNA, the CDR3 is TGCAGCGTTGAGCCACAGCGGGGGGCCCGGGCGCAGTATTTT. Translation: CSVEPQRGARAQYF.

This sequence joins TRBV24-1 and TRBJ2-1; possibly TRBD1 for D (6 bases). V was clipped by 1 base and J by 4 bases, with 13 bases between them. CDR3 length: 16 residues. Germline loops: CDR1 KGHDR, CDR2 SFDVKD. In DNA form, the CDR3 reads TGTGCCACCAGTGATTTTGGGGGCCCTGGGTACAATGAGCAGTTCTTC. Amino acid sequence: CATSDFGGPGYNEQFF.

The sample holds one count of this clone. This CDR3 is CASSFIGGKLSYEQYF. The CDR3 nucleotides are TGTGCCAGCAGCTTCATCGGGGGGAAACTTTCCTACGAGCAGTACTTC. The chain recombines TRBV5-4 with TRBJ2-7, with 7 bases aligning to TRBD2. CDR3 length: 16 residues. Germline CDR1 is SGHNT and CDR2 is YYREEE (reference sequence). With V trimmed by 2 bases and J by 1 base, 9 bases remained unmatched.

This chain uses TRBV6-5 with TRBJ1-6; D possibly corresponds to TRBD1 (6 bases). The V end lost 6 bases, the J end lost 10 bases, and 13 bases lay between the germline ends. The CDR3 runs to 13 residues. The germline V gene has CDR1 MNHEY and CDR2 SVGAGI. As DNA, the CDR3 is TGTGCCAGCAGGGCGACAGGAGAGTCACCCCTCCACTTT. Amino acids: CASRATGESPLHF.

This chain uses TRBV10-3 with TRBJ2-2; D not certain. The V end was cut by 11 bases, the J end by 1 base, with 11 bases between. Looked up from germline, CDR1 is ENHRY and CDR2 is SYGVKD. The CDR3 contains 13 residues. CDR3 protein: CASRPGNTGELFF. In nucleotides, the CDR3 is TGTGCCTCGAGACCAGGGAACACCGGGGAGCTGTTTTTT.

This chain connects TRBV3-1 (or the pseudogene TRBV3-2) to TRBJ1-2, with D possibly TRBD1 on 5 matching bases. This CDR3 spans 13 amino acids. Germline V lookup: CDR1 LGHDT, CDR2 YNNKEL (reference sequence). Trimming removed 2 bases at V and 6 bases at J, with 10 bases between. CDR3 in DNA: TGTGCCAGCAGCCAAAGGGAGGGGAATGGCTACACCTTC. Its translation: CASSQREGNGYTF.

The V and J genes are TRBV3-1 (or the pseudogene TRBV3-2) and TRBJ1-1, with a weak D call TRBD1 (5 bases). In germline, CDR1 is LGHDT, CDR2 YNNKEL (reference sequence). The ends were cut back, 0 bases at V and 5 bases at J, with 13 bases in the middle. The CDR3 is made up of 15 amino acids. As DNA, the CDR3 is TGTGCCAGCAGCCAAGAGTGGGGGGGGAGAACTGAAGCTTTCTTT. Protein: CASSQEWGGRTEAFF.

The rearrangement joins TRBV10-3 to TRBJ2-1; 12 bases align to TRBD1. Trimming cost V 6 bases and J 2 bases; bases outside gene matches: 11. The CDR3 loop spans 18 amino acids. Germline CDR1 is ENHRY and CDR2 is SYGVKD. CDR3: CAIRSSGQGARPYNEQFF. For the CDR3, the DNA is TGTGCCATCAGGTCGTCGGGACAGGGGGCAAGGCCCTACAATGAGCAGTTCTTC.

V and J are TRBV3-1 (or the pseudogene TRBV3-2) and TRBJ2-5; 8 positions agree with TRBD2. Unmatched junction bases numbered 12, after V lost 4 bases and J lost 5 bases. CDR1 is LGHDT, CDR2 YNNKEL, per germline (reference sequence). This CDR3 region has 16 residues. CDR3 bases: TGTGCCAGCAGCCCATTCCGGGGGGGCGTAGGGGAGACCCAGTACTTC. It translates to CASSPFRGGVGETQYF.

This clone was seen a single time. The CDR3 is CASSLAGSQVFTF. CDR3 coding DNA: TGTGCCAGCAGCTTGGCTGGATCCCAGGTTTTCACCTTC. The gene calls are TRBV7-9 and TRBJ1-2; D is unclear. Trimming took off 3 bases at V and 13 bases at J, with 18 bases between the two ends. CDR1 is SEHNR and CDR2 is FQNEAQ in the germline V gene (reference sequence). The CDR3 contains 13 residues.

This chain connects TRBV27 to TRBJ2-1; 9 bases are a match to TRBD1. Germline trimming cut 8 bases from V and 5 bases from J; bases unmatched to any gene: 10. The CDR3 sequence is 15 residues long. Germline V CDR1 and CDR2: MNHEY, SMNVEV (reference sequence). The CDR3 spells CASLSRGQGHNEQFF. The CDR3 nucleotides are TGTGCCAGCCTATCGCGGGGACAGGGCCACAATGAGCAGTTCTTC.

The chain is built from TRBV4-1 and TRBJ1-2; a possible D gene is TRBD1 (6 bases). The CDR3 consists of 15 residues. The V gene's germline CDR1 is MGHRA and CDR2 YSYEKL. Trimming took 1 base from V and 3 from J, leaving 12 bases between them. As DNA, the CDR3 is TGCGCCAGCAGCCAAGTGAGGGGGAACGACTATGGCTACACCTTC. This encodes CASSQVRGNDYGYTF.

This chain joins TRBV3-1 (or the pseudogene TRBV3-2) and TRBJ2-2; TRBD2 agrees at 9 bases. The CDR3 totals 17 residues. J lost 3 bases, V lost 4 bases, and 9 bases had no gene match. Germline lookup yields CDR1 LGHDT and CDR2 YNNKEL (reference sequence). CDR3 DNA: TGTGCCAGCAGCCCCAGCGCGGGGGGGGTGGACACCGGGGAGCTGTTTTTT. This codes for CASSPSAGGVDTGELFF.

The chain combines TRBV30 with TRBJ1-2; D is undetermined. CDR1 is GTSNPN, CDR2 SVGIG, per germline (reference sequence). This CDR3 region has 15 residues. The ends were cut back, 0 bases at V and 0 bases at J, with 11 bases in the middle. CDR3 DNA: TGTGCCTGGAGTGTACCGGCCGGGGCTAACTATGGCTACACCTTC. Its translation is CAWSVPAGANYGYTF.

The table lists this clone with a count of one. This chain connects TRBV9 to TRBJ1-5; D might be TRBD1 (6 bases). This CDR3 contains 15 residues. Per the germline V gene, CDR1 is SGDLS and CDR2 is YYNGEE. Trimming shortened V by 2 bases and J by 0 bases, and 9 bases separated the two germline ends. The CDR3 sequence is CASSVTGTSNQPQHF. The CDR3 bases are TGTGCCAGCAGCGTGACAGGTACTAGCAATCAGCCCCAGCATTTT.

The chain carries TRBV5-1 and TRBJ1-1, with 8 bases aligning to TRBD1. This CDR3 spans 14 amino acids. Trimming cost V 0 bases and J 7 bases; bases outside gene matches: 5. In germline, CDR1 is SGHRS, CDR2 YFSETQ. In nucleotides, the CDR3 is TGCGCCAGCAGCTTGGGACAGGGGCTTGGTGAAGCTTTCTTT. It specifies CASSLGQGLGEAFF.

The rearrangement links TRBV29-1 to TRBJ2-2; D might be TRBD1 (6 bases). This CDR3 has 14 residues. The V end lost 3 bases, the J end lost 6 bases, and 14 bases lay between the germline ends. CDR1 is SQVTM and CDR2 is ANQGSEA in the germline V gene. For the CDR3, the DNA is TGCAGCGTTGATGGGCAGGGGAAAGCCGGGGAGCTGTTTTTT. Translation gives CSVDGQGKAGELFF.

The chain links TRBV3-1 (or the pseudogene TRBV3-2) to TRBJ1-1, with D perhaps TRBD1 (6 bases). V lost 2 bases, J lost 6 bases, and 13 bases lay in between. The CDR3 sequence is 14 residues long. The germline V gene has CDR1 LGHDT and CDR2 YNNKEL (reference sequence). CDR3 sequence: CASSQTGPTAEAFF. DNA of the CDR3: TGTGCCAGCAGCCAAACAGGGCCCACGGCTGAAGCTTTCTTT.

The CDR3 DNA sequence: TGTGCCACCAGCAGACGTGGACAGGGCCACGAGCAGTACTTC. As protein: CATSRRGQGHEQYF. The rearrangement links TRBV15 to TRBJ2-7; 8 nucleotides line up with TRBD1. Per the germline V gene, CDR1 is LNHNV and CDR2 is YYDKDF (reference sequence). Trimming removed 2 bases from V and 5 bases from J; junction bases left unmatched: 5. The CDR3 runs 14 residues.

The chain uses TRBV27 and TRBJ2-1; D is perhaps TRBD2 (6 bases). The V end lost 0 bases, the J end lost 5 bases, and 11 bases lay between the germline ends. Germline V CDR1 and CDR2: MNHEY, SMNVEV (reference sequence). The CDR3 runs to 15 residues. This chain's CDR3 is CASSLSGGAHNEQFF. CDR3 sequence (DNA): TGTGCCAGCAGTTTATCGGGGGGAGCCCACAATGAGCAGTTCTTC.

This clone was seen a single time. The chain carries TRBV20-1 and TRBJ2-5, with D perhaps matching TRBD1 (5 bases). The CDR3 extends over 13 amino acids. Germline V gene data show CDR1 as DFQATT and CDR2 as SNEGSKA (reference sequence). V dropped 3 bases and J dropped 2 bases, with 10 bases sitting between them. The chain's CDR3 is CSASRQIQETQYF. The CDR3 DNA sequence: TGCAGTGCTAGTCGACAGATACAAGAGACCCAGTACTTC.

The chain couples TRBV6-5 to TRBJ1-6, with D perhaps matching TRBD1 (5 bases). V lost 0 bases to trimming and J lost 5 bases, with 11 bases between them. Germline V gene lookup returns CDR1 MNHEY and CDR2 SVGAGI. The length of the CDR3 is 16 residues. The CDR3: CASSYSTRGDNSPLHF. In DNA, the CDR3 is TGTGCCAGCAGTTACTCGACACGGGGGGATAATTCACCCCTCCACTTT.

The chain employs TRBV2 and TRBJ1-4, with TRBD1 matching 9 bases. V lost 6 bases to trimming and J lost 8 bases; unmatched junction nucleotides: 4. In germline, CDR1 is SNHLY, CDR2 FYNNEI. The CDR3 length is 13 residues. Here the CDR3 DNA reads TGTGCCAGCAGACAGGGGGCGCGCGAAAAACTGTTTTTT. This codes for CASRQGAREKLFF.

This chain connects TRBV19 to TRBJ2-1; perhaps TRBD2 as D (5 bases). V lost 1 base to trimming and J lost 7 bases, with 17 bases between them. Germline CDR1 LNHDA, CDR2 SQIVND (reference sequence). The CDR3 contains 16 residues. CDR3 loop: CASSIVSRRNQNEQFF. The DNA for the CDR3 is TGTGCCAGTAGTATAGTTAGTCGGAGGAATCAGAATGAGCAGTTCTTC.

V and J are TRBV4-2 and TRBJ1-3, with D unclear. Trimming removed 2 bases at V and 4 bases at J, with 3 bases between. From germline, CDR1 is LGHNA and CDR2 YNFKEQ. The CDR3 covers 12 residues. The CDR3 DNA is TGTGCCAGCAGCCAACAGGGAAACACCATATATTTT. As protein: CASSQQGNTIYF.

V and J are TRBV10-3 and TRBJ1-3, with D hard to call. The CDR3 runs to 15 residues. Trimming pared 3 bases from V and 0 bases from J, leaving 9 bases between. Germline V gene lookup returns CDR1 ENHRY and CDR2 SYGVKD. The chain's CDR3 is CAISERGSSGNTIYF. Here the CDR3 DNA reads TGTGCCATCAGTGAAAGAGGAAGCTCTGGAAACACCATATATTTT.

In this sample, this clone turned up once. The CDR3 DNA reads as TGTGCCAGCAGCTCACCGGAGGGGGCGGACACCGGGGAGCTGTTTTTT. Residues: CASSSPEGADTGELFF. V usage is TRBV5-5 and J usage is TRBJ2-2; the D gene is possibly TRBD1 (7 bases). There are 16 residues in the CDR3. CDR1 is SGHKS, CDR2 YYEKEE, per germline (reference sequence). V was cut by 3 bases and J by 3 bases, with 15 bases left in between.

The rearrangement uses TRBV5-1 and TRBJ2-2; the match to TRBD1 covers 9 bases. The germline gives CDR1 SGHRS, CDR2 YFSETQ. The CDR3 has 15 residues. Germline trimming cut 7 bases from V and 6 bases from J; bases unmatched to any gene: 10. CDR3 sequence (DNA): TGCGCCAGCGCCCCGAGGACAGGGGAACCCGGGGAGCTGTTTTTT. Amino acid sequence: CASAPRTGEPGELFF.

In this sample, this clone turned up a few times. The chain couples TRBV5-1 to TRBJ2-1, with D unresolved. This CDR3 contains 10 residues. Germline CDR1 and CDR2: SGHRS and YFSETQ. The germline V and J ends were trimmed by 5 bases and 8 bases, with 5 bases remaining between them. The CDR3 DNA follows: TGCGCCAGCAGGGAGCATGAGCAGTTCTTC. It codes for CASREHEQFF.

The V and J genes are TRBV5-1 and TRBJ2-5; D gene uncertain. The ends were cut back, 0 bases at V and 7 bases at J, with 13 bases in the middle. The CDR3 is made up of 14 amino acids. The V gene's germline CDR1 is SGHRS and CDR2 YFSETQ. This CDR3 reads CASSLDGHPGTQYF. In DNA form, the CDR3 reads TGCGCCAGCAGCTTGGATGGCCACCCAGGGACCCAGTACTTC.

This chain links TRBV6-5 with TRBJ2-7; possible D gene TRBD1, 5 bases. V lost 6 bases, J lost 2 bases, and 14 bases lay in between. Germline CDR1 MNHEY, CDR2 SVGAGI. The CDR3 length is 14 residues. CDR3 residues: CASSRTDSTYEQYV. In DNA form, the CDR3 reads TGTGCCAGCAGCAGGACCGACAGTACCTACGAGCAGTACGTC.